These 24 T cell receptor beta chains came from one sample sequenced in a study of blood T cell repertoires in COVID-19 (TCRdb year 2020). Libraries were prepared through the immunoSEQ multiplex PCR assay. TCRdb obtained this table from immuneACCESS and retained in-frame rearrangements with V and J assigned. These tables miss some clones; where compared with another copy, unresolved V genes account for less than half of the shortfall, and the remainder is unexplained. The sample has about 36,000 clones on record, around 87% of them singletons. The ten largest clonotypes hold 20% of the sample. The sample was peripheral blood. Receptors were obtained from a man aged 55 to 70 with acute or convalescent COVID-19.

This clone was seen just once. The chain uses TRBV19 and TRBJ1-1, with 7 bases aligning to TRBD1. The trim removed 9 bases at V and 5 bases at J, leaving 12 bases unmatched. This CDR3 spans 14 amino acids. Germline V gives CDR1 LNHDA, CDR2 SQIVND (reference sequence). CDR3 bases: TGTGCCAGCACTCCCAGGGGGTTGGAGACTGAAGCTTTCTTT. It is translated as CASTPRGLETEAFF. Full variable domain (outside the CDR3, taken from reference TRBV19 and TRBJ1-1): DGGITQSPKYLFRKEGQNVTLSCEQNLNHDAMYWYRQDPGQGLRLIYYSQIVNDFQKGDIAEGYSVSREKKESFPLTVTSAQKNPTAFYLCASTPRGLETEAFFGQGTRLTVV.

The V call is TRBV6-5, the J call TRBJ1-4; D remains ambiguous. Between the trimmed V and J ends, which lost 0 bases and 8 bases, there was a span of 10 bases. CDR3 size: 14 residues. Germline V gene sequence: CDR1 MNHEY, CDR2 SVGAGI. In nucleotides, the CDR3 is TGTGCCAGCAGTTACTCGGAGCGGACCGAAAAACTGTTTTTT. It is translated as CASSYSERTEKLFF.

The J gene is TRBJ2-1, the V gene TRBV6-2 or TRBV6-3; the D is unclear. Between the trimmed V and J ends, which lost 5 bases and 2 bases, there was a span of 13 bases. CDR3 length: 15 amino acids. CDR1 is MNHEY and CDR2 is SVGEGT in the germline V gene. DNA of the CDR3: TGTGCCAGCAGTACCCCTGGCGGAGCCTACAATGAGCAGTTCTTC. Encoded protein: CASSTPGGAYNEQFF.

The chain recombines TRBV6-5 with TRBJ2-2; 7 bases fit TRBD2. The germline gives CDR1 MNHEY, CDR2 SVGAGI. The CDR3 extends over 14 amino acids. After removal of 10 bases from V and 0 bases from J, the junction contained 5 bases not matched to a gene. The CDR3 DNA is TGTGCCATTCAGCGGGATCCGAACACCGGGGAGCTGTTTTTT. It is translated as CAIQRDPNTGELFF.

The chain couples TRBV2 to TRBJ2-1, with TRBD2 as a possible D gene (5 bases). CDR1 and CDR2 (germline): SNHLY, FYNNEI. This CDR3 is built from 14 residues. Trimming took off 2 bases at V and 10 bases at J, with 15 bases between the two ends. The CDR3 DNA reads as TGTGCCAGCAGTGAATTCTTGGCGGGCAACGAGCAGTTCTTC. The encoded protein is CASSEFLAGNEQFF.

The chain links TRBV4-3 to TRBJ2-2; D call uncertain. The CDR3 sequence is 19 residues long. The V end lost 1 base, the J end lost 5 bases, and 23 bases lay between the germline ends. From germline, CDR1 is LGHNA and CDR2 YSLEER. In DNA, the CDR3 is TGCGCCAGCAGCCAAGTGTCGCGGCAGTTATTAAAGTGGACCGGGGAGCTGTTTTTT. Translating it yields CASSQVSRQLLKWTGELFF.

Only a few counts were recorded for this clone. The genes are TRBV28 and TRBJ1-5, with a tentative D call TRBD1 (6 bases). V was shortened by 2 bases and J by 7 bases, with 15 bases between the two germline ends. The germline V gene has CDR1 MDHEN and CDR2 SYDVKM. This CDR3 region has 15 residues. CDR3 nucleotide sequence: TGTGCCAGCAGTTTAAACAGGGTTTCGGTCCAGCCCCAGCATTTT. Its translation: CASSLNRVSVQPQHF.

The J gene is TRBJ1-2, the V gene TRBV19; 7 bases fit TRBD1. The CDR3 contains 17 residues. Germline CDR1 and CDR2: LNHDA and SQIVND (reference sequence). The V gene end was trimmed by 7 bases and the J gene end by 6 bases; junction bases not matched to a gene: 20. The CDR3 loop reads CASIISGTEVFGHGYTF. CDR3 nucleotides: TGTGCCAGTATCATCTCCGGGACAGAAGTGTTCGGCCATGGCTACACCTTC.

This clone showed up just once. The genes are TRBV4-3 and TRBJ2-7; the D is unclear. Between the trimmed V and J ends, which lost 0 bases and 7 bases, there was a span of 10 bases. This CDR3 comprises 13 residues. Germline V gives CDR1 LGHNA, CDR2 YSLEER. The chain's CDR3 is CASSQDLDREQYV. The CDR3, as DNA: TGCGCCAGCAGCCAAGACCTCGATAGAGAGCAGTACGTC.

This rearrangement joins TRBV28 to TRBJ2-1, with 9 nucleotides matching TRBD2. The length of the CDR3 is 17 residues. V shed 4 bases, J shed 2 bases, and the junction held 9 bases outside the gene matches. CDR1 is MDHEN and CDR2 is SYDVKM in the germline V gene. The CDR3: CASSSLTSGATYNEQFF. The DNA of the CDR3 is TGTGCCAGCAGTTCATTGACTAGCGGAGCTACCTACAATGAGCAGTTCTTC.

The rearrangement links TRBV7-6 to TRBJ2-3; a possible D gene is TRBD1 (5 bases). The CDR3 totals 14 residues. CDR1 and CDR2 (germline): SGHVS, FNYEAQ. With 4 bases removed from V and 2 bases from J, the gap between germline ends came to 10 bases. The CDR3 coding sequence is TGTGCCAGCAGCTCAAGACAGAACACAGATACGCAGTATTTT. This gives the protein CASSSRQNTDTQYF. Together with reference TRBV7-6 and TRBJ2-3, the CDR3 gives the full variable domain: GAGVSQSPRYKVTKRGQDVALRCDPISGHVSLYWYRQALGQGPEFLTYFNYEAQQDKSGLPNDRFSAERPEGSISTLTIQRTEQRDSAMYRCASSSRQNTDTQYFGPGTRLTVL.

V usage is TRBV19 and J usage is TRBJ2-2; D might be TRBD2 (5 bases). V dropped 5 bases and J dropped 4 bases, with 11 bases sitting between them. The CDR3 is 14 residues long. The germline V gene has CDR1 LNHDA and CDR2 SQIVND (reference sequence). CDR3 sequence reads: CASSHRGSTGELFF. CDR3 DNA sequence: TGTGCCAGTAGTCACCGGGGTAGCACCGGGGAGCTGTTTTTT.

The gene calls are TRBV3-1 (or the pseudogene TRBV3-2) and TRBJ2-3, with unresolved D. Germline-derived CDR1 and CDR2 are LGHDT and YNNKEL (reference sequence). Trimming removed 1 base from V and 4 bases from J, with 6 bases in between. The CDR3 is 13 amino acids. This CDR3 is CASSQGISDTQYF. For the CDR3, the DNA is TGTGCCAGCAGCCAAGGTATATCAGATACGCAGTATTTT.

The chain combines TRBV4-1 with TRBJ1-6; TRBD1 is a possible D gene (6 bases). Trimming shortened V by 0 bases and J by 2 bases, and 14 bases separated the two germline ends. This CDR3 spans 18 amino acids. Germline loops: CDR1 MGHRA, CDR2 YSYEKL. DNA for the CDR3: TGCGCCAGCAGCCAAGAGTGGGCCAGGGGCCCCTATAATTCACCCCTCCACTTT. Its translation is CASSQEWARGPYNSPLHF.

The genes are TRBV19 and TRBJ2-5; D call uncertain. There are 13 residues in the CDR3. Germline V gene data show CDR1 as LNHDA and CDR2 as SQIVND (reference sequence). With 3 bases removed from V and 4 bases from J, the gap between germline ends came to 9 bases. The CDR3 DNA reads as TGTGCCAGTAGTATTAGCCCCGGAGAGACCCAGTACTTC. This encodes CASSISPGETQYF.

CDR3 in amino acids: CASRADSYNQPQHF. The DNA of the CDR3 is TGTGCCAGTAGAGCTGACAGTTACAATCAGCCCCAGCATTTT. The chain couples TRBV19 to TRBJ1-5; perhaps TRBD1 as D (5 bases). The CDR3 length is 14 residues. V lost 6 bases to trimming and J lost 3 bases, with 12 bases between them. Per germline, CDR1 LNHDA and CDR2 SQIVND (reference sequence).

V and J are TRBV9 and TRBJ2-3; TRBD2 matches 9 bases. The CDR3 has 16 amino acids. Germline V gives CDR1 SGDLS, CDR2 YYNGEE. With 3 bases clipped from V and 2 bases from J, the junction kept 7 bases outside the gene matches. For the CDR3, the DNA is TGTGCCAGCAGCGCTGACGCGGGAGGGGACACAGATACGCAGTATTTT. Its translation: CASSADAGGDTDTQYF.

CDR3 nucleotide sequence: TGTGCCATCAGTCCGACTAGCGGGAGTGGAAATGAGCAGTTCTTC. This gives the protein CAISPTSGSGNEQFF. This chain links TRBV10-3 with TRBJ2-1; 12 bases match TRBD2. After removal of 5 bases from V and 7 bases from J, the junction contained 6 bases not matched to a gene. CDR3 length: 15 amino acids. Germline V gene sequence: CDR1 ENHRY, CDR2 SYGVKD.

The chain employs TRBV28 and TRBJ2-1; 13 nucleotides line up with TRBD2. Germline-derived CDR1 and CDR2 are MDHEN and SYDVKM. V gave up 5 bases and J gave up 3 bases; unmatched junction bases: 1. This CDR3 contains 15 residues. This CDR3 is CASSGTSGDYNEQFF. The CDR3 DNA reads as TGTGCCAGCAGTGGGACTAGCGGGGACTACAATGAGCAGTTCTTC.

The chain couples TRBV2 to TRBJ2-1, with 11 bases identical to TRBD2. V was clipped by 2 bases and J by 2 bases; unmatched bases: 2. There are 16 residues in the CDR3. Germline V lookup: CDR1 SNHLY, CDR2 FYNNEI. CDR3 residues: CASSELAGGPYNEQFF. The CDR3 coding sequence is TGTGCCAGCAGTGAACTAGCGGGAGGTCCCTACAATGAGCAGTTCTTC.

The rearrangement links TRBV10-1 to TRBJ2-7; no clear D. The CDR3 covers 11 residues. Germline V gives CDR1 WNHNN, CDR2 SYGVQD (reference sequence). Trimming pared 4 bases from V and 6 bases from J, leaving 7 bases between. CDR3 sequence (DNA): TGCGCCAGCAGTGTAGGCGGCGAGCAGTACGTC. It is translated as CASSVGGEQYV.

This chain links TRBV18 with TRBJ1-1, with a possible D match to TRBD1 (6 bases). The CDR3 extends over 15 amino acids. V shed 3 bases and J shed 3 bases, with 14 bases lying between them. CDR1 is KGHSH and CDR2 is LQKENI in the germline V gene. The DNA of the CDR3 is TGTGCCAGCTCACCGGGGGCGGCCTGGGACACTGAAGCTTTCTTT. It codes for CASSPGAAWDTEAFF.

This sequence joins TRBV27 and TRBJ2-2; TRBD2 is a possible D gene (7 bases). CDR1 MNHEY and CDR2 SMNVEV come from the germline V gene (reference sequence). The V gene lost 5 bases and the J gene lost 4 bases, with 14 bases spanning the gap. The CDR3 consists of 15 residues. The CDR3 here is CASSPGGLSTGELFF. The CDR3, as DNA: TGTGCCAGCAGTCCGGGGGGCCTCAGCACCGGGGAGCTGTTTTTT.

This chain connects TRBV20-1 to TRBJ1-1, with a possible D match to TRBD1 (5 bases). Trimming stripped 3 bases from V and 4 bases from J, with 12 bases between. Germline lookup yields CDR1 DFQATT and CDR2 SNEGSKA (reference sequence). This CDR3 spans 13 amino acids. Here the CDR3 DNA reads TGCAGTGCTAGTGTAGGGGCCGGCACTGAAGCTTTCTTT. It encodes CSASVGAGTEAFF.